This T cell receptor beta chain was retrieved from a study of blood T cell repertoires in COVID-19. Study as a whole: Sites across the United States, Italy and Spain contributed samples from acute and convalescent COVID-19. The analysed material was cDNA or gDNA that came from T cells, B-cell-depleted T cells, or PBMCs.

Methods used by the authors: The assay estimated nucleated cells by amplifying reference gene primers. The method was immunoSEQ multiplex PCR; TCRdb's version includes in-frame clones alone and lacks a portion of them. V and J calls and clone size come straight from that table; D and trimming were deduced from the DNA. The data hold 150,000 to 200,000 clones, with 65% to 85% observed a single time. CDR3 length: 16 amino acids. The germline V and J ends were trimmed by 1 base and 6 bases, with 17 bases remaining between them. The germline gives CDR1 MDHEN, CDR2 SYDVKM. The sample holds one count of this clone.

The genes are TRBV28 and TRBJ2-3; D possibly corresponds to TRBD2 (6 bases). The source of this sequence is a man in his 70s with active or convalescent COVID-19. Sequencing used peripheral blood. CDR3 nucleotides: TGTGCCAGCAGTTTATCCCCGGGGGTGCTAGGTGATACGCAGTATTTT. Its protein product is CASSLSPGVLGDTQYF. Full variable domain (rest looked up from reference TRBV28 and TRBJ2-3): DVKVTQSSRYLVKRTGEKVFLECVQDMDHENMFWYRQDPGLGLRLIYFSYDVKMKEKGDIPEGYSVSREKKERFSLILESASTNQTSMYLCASSLSPGVLGDTQYFGPGTRLTVL.